One sample yielded the 18 T cell receptor beta chains listed below, sequenced in a study of blood T cell repertoires in COVID-19. Produced via immunoSEQ multiplex PCR; TCRdb's table is partial and in-frame only. The sample holds 150,000 to 200,000 clones, under 90% seen once. Sequencing was carried out using PBMCs or T cells enriched from blood (not recorded which). These receptors all stem from a man between 50 and 59 years old who had recovered from COVID-19.

The chain carries TRBV19 and TRBJ2-3, with D tentatively TRBD2 (5 bases). Per the germline V gene, CDR1 is LNHDA and CDR2 is SQIVND (reference sequence). V was cut by 5 bases and J by 3 bases, with 12 bases left in between. This CDR3 is built from 14 residues. CDR3 bases: TGTGCCAGTAGTCCGCCGGACTGGACAGATACGCAGTATTTT. Its protein product is CASSPPDWTDTQYF.

This clone was seen only once. The chain links TRBV5-6 to TRBJ1-3; 7 nucleotides match TRBD1. This CDR3 spans 14 amino acids. CDR1 and CDR2 from the germline V gene are SGHDT and YYEEEE. Trimming took 4 bases from V and 4 from J; bases not matched to a gene: 5. The DNA for the CDR3 is TGTGCCAGCAGCACCGGGACAGCAGGAAACACCATATATTTT. Translation: CASSTGTAGNTIYF.

The V gene is TRBV5-4, the J gene TRBJ2-5, with D perhaps TRBD1 (6 bases). Trimming cost V 5 bases and J 0 bases, with 17 bases left between them. The CDR3 sequence is 16 residues long. The germline V gene encodes CDR1 SGHNT and CDR2 YYREEE (reference sequence). CDR3 sequence (DNA): TGTGCCAGCAGTTCTGGGGGCAGGGAGTACCAAGAGACCCAGTACTTC. This encodes CASSSGGREYQETQYF.

The rearrangement links TRBV5-1 to TRBJ2-7, with TRBD1 identical over 8 bases. This CDR3 comprises 13 residues. Germline CDR1 reads SGHRS; CDR2 reads YFSETQ. V shed 6 bases, J shed 7 bases, and the junction held 9 bases outside the gene matches. CDR3 in amino acids: CASTRTGQGEQYF. CDR3 sequence (DNA): TGCGCCAGCACCCGGACAGGGCAAGGGGAGCAGTACTTC.

The rearrangement uses TRBV9 and TRBJ1-1, with D perhaps matching TRBD1 (5 bases). The CDR3 runs 14 residues. V was trimmed by 3 bases and J by 4 bases, leaving 13 bases between them. Germline V CDR1 and CDR2: SGDLS, YYNGEE. This CDR3 reads CASSAGGGGTEAFF. The DNA of the CDR3 is TGTGCCAGCAGCGCCGGGGGGGGTGGCACTGAAGCTTTCTTT.

The V and J genes are TRBV20-1 and TRBJ1-2; D is perhaps TRBD1 (5 bases). This CDR3 has 11 amino acids. The germline V gene has CDR1 DFQATT and CDR2 SNEGSKA (reference sequence). V lost 7 bases and J lost 8, with 14 bases in between. Written as DNA, the CDR3 is TGCAGTGTGCAAAGGGGTGAAGGCTACACCTTC. It encodes CSVQRGEGYTF.

This rearrangement joins TRBV9 to TRBJ1-6; 8 nucleotides agree with TRBD1. CDR3 length: 15 residues. The germline V gene has CDR1 SGDLS and CDR2 YYNGEE. Trimming at V came to 5 bases and at J to 7 bases, leaving 8 bases not matched to a gene. CDR3 nucleotide sequence: TGTGCCAGCAGTGCCGGGACAGGACCCAATTCACCCCTCCACTTT. Its translation: CASSAGTGPNSPLHF.

The chain carries TRBV5-1 and TRBJ1-6, with 7 bases aligning to TRBD1. Trimming took 4 bases from V and 7 from J; bases not matched to a gene: 5. In germline, CDR1 is SGHRS, CDR2 YFSETQ. The CDR3 consists of 14 residues. Written as DNA, the CDR3 is TGCGCCAGCAGCAGGTGGACAGGCAATTCACCCCTCCACTTT. This sequence encodes CASSRWTGNSPLHF. Together with reference TRBV5-1 and TRBJ1-6, the CDR3 gives the full variable domain: KAGVTQTPRYLIKTRGQQVTLSCSPISGHRSVSWYQQTPGQGLQFLFEYFSETQRNKGNFPGRFSGRQFSNSRSEMNVSTLELGDSALYLCASSRWTGNSPLHFGNGTRLTVT.

V and J are TRBV4-2 and TRBJ2-7; the match to TRBD2 covers 9 bases. Germline CDR1 LGHNA, CDR2 YNFKEQ. The CDR3 contains 18 residues. Trimming at V came to 1 base and at J to 0 bases, leaving 10 bases not matched to a gene. The DNA for the CDR3 is TGTGCCAGCAGCCAAGGGCCAGCGGGGGGTCCCAGCTCCTACGAGCAGTACTTC. Encoded protein: CASSQGPAGGPSSYEQYF.

This clone was observed once. The chain couples TRBV19 to TRBJ2-2; D unclear. CDR1 LNHDA and CDR2 SQIVND come from the germline V gene (reference sequence). Between the trimmed V and J ends, which lost 1 base and 4 bases, there was a span of 4 bases. The CDR3 extends over 13 amino acids. The CDR3 protein is CASSIASTGELFF. CDR3 sequence (DNA): TGTGCCAGTAGTATAGCCAGCACCGGGGAGCTGTTTTTT.

The J gene is TRBJ1-1, the V gene TRBV7-9; D gene ambiguous. The germline V and J ends were trimmed by 5 bases and 6 bases, with 16 bases remaining between them. The CDR3 is made up of 14 amino acids. Germline values: CDR1 SEHNR, CDR2 FQNEAQ (reference sequence). CDR3 sequence reads: CASSPYEAFPEAFF. As DNA, the CDR3 is TGTGCCAGCAGCCCTTACGAGGCGTTCCCTGAAGCTTTCTTT.

The chain recombines TRBV15 with TRBJ1-2; D gene unclear. The CDR3 covers 16 residues. Trimming stripped 0 bases from V and 0 bases from J, with 11 bases between. Germline V lookup: CDR1 LNHNV, CDR2 YYDKDF (reference sequence). CDR3 DNA: TGTGCCACCAGCAGAGATCCGGTCAAACCTAACTATGGCTACACCTTC. Translated: CATSRDPVKPNYGYTF. Combining the CDR3 with reference TRBV15 and TRBJ1-2 gives the whole variable domain DAMVIQNPRYQVTQFGKPVTLSCSQTLNHNVMYWYQQKSSQAPKLLFHYYDKDFNNEADTPDNFQSRRPNTSFCFLDIRSPGLGDTAMYLCATSRDPVKPNYGYTFGSGTRLTVV.

V and J are TRBV5-1 and TRBJ2-3; 11 nucleotides align to TRBD2. The CDR3 has 18 residues. Trimming cost V 1 base and J 0 bases; bases outside gene matches: 7. The germline CDR1 and CDR2 sequences are SGHRS and YFSETQ. CDR3 in amino acids: CASSLSLAGGASTDTQYF. CDR3 DNA sequence: TGCGCCAGCAGCTTGTCTCTAGCGGGGGGCGCCAGCACAGATACGCAGTATTTT.

The chain recombines TRBV6-5 with TRBJ2-7; TRBD2 aligns across 7 bases. In germline, CDR1 is MNHEY, CDR2 SVGAGI. The J segment lost 1 base and the V segment lost 7 bases, leaving 10 bases of the junction unmatched. The CDR3 sequence is 15 residues long. In DNA form, the CDR3 reads TGTGCCAGCAACCAGGACCAGCGGGGTTCCTACGAGCAGTACTTC. This gives the protein CASNQDQRGSYEQYF.

V and J are TRBV7-9 and TRBJ2-7; 9 bases are shared with TRBD2. The CDR3 sequence is 14 residues long. From germline, CDR1 is SEHNR and CDR2 FQNEAQ (reference sequence). V shed 1 base, J shed 5 bases, and the junction held 3 bases outside the gene matches. CDR3: CASSLVGGGDEQYF. CDR3 sequence (DNA): TGTGCCAGCAGCTTAGTGGGCGGGGGGGACGAGCAGTACTTC.

V is TRBV7-9 and J is TRBJ1-2; TRBD1 aligns across 10 bases. Germline V gene lookup returns CDR1 SEHNR and CDR2 FQNEAQ (reference sequence). CDR3 length: 15 amino acids. J was trimmed by 6 bases and V by 5 bases; bases with no gene match: 9. The CDR3: CASSRRTGGPDGYTF. The CDR3 bases are TGTGCCAGCAGCCGGCGGACAGGGGGGCCCGATGGCTACACCTTC.

The rearrangement joins TRBV15 to TRBJ2-4; 8 nucleotides line up with TRBD2. V trimming: 1 base; J trimming: 5 bases; junction bases outside the gene matches: 4. The CDR3 covers 15 residues. In germline, CDR1 is LNHNV, CDR2 YYDKDF (reference sequence). The CDR3 protein is CATSRGSGGENIQYF. The CDR3 nucleotides are TGTGCCACCAGCAGAGGCTCCGGGGGGGAAAACATTCAGTACTTC.

The chain employs TRBV4-2 and TRBJ2-3, with TRBD2 matching over 16 bases. V trimming: 4 bases; J trimming: 4 bases; junction bases outside the gene matches: 5. From germline, CDR1 is LGHNA and CDR2 YNFKEQ. There are 17 residues in the CDR3. The CDR3 sequence: CASSPGLAGGLADTQYF. In DNA form, the CDR3 reads TGTGCCAGCAGCCCGGGACTAGCGGGGGGGCTCGCAGATACGCAGTATTTT.